Shown below are 12 T cell receptor beta chains from a single sample sequenced in a study of cytomegalovirus exposure and HLA in healthy donors. The PCR used 60 Vbeta and 13 Jbeta primers. Produced via immunoSEQ multiplex PCR; TCRdb's table is partial and in-frame only. The sample yields roughly 100,000 clones, approximately 80% seen once. Sequencing was performed on PBMCs. Receptor source: a man younger than 40 in good health and CMV-seronegative.

A few counts support this clone. The rearrangement joins TRBV5-1 to TRBJ1-2; D not resolved. Trimming removed 0 bases from V and 4 bases from J, with 7 bases in between. From germline, CDR1 is SGHRS and CDR2 YFSETQ. This CDR3 region has 13 residues. DNA for the CDR3: TGCGCCAGCAGCTTGGCCCTAGGCTATGGCTACACCTTC. Amino acid sequence: CASSLALGYGYTF.

This clone showed up just once. This sequence joins TRBV7-9 and TRBJ1-2, with a possible D match to TRBD1 (6 bases). Germline CDR1 SEHNR, CDR2 FQNEAQ (reference sequence). This CDR3 has 13 amino acids. V was cut by 8 bases and J by 4 bases, with 14 bases left in between. The CDR3: CASRSTGTYGYTF. The CDR3 nucleotides are TGTGCCAGCCGCTCGACAGGAACCTATGGCTACACCTTC.

The genes are TRBV5-4 and TRBJ2-5; TRBD1 matches 11 bases. CDR1 and CDR2 from the germline V gene are SGHNT and YYREEE (reference sequence). This CDR3 is built from 14 residues. The J segment lost 2 bases and the V segment lost 6 bases, leaving 3 bases of the junction unmatched. The CDR3 loop is CASTRDRGQETQYF. In DNA, the CDR3 is TGTGCCAGCACCCGGGACAGGGGGCAAGAGACCCAGTACTTC.

There are a few counts of this clone. The chain uses TRBV28 and TRBJ1-2; 9 bases line up with TRBD1. In germline, CDR1 is MDHEN, CDR2 SYDVKM. The CDR3 is 17 residues long. With V trimmed by 1 base and J by 2 bases, 8 bases remained unmatched. CDR3 in amino acids: CASSLLYRTGENYGYTF. CDR3 DNA sequence: TGTGCCAGCAGTTTATTATATAGGACAGGGGAAAACTATGGCTACACCTTC.

This chain uses TRBV7-2 with TRBJ2-1; 12 bases agree with TRBD2. CDR3 length equals 17 residues. CDR1 SGHTA and CDR2 FQGNSA come from the germline V gene. V gave up 0 bases and J gave up 4 bases; unmatched junction bases: 4. CDR3 bases: TGTGCCAGCAGCTTAGCGTCCCTAGCGGGGGGGTACAATGAGCAGTTCTTC. This encodes CASSLASLAGGYNEQFF. The full variable domain, with the rest looked up from reference TRBV7-2 and TRBJ2-1, is GAGVSQSPSNKVTEKGKDVELRCDPISGHTALYWYRQSLGQGLEFLIYFQGNSAPDKSGLPSDRFSAERTGGSVSTLTIQRTQQEDSAVYLCASSLASLAGGYNEQFFGPGTRLTVL.

This clone is a singleton in its sample. The chain is built from TRBV19 and TRBJ1-5; the match to TRBD1 covers 9 bases. V lost 3 bases to trimming and J lost 1 base; unmatched junction nucleotides: 10. CDR1 and CDR2 from the germline V gene are LNHDA and SQIVND (reference sequence). This CDR3 is 18 amino acids long. The CDR3 sequence: CASSMGWDRAVSNQPQHF. Written as DNA, the CDR3 is TGTGCCAGTAGTATGGGATGGGACAGGGCAGTGAGCAATCAGCCCCAGCATTTT.

The rearrangement links TRBV28 to TRBJ2-3; the D gene is possibly TRBD1 (5 bases). Germline V gene lookup returns CDR1 MDHEN and CDR2 SYDVKM. The V end was cut by 4 bases, the J end by 2 bases, with 7 bases between. This CDR3 is 13 amino acids long. The CDR3 DNA follows: TGTGCCAGCAGTTCAGGGAACACAGATACGCAGTATTTT. Translating it yields CASSSGNTDTQYF.

The J gene is TRBJ2-3, the V gene TRBV9; TRBD1 might be the D (5 bases). The CDR3 is 14 amino acids. Germline values: CDR1 SGDLS, CDR2 YYNGEE. V was cut by 4 bases and J by 5 bases, with 14 bases left in between. CDR3 loop: CASSPYGQLDTQYF. In nucleotides, the CDR3 is TGTGCCAGCAGCCCGTACGGACAACTAGATACGCAGTATTTT.

This chain uses TRBV6-6 with TRBJ1-3; a weak D match, TRBD1 (5 bases). The germline gives CDR1 MNHNY, CDR2 SVGAGI (reference sequence). This CDR3 has 14 residues. V lost 6 bases to trimming and J lost 4 bases, with 13 bases between them. CDR3 in amino acids: CASSSRVEGNTIYF. The CDR3 DNA sequence: TGTGCCAGCAGCTCCAGGGTAGAGGGAAACACCATATATTTT.

This clone has a single count. The CDR3 coding sequence is TGCGCCAGCAGCCCTTCGGGTAGCGGGAGAGACTACAATGAGCAGTTCTTC. This sequence encodes CASSPSGSGRDYNEQFF. The gene calls are TRBV4-1 and TRBJ2-1; the match to TRBD2 covers 9 bases. The CDR3 covers 17 residues. Germline CDR1 and CDR2: MGHRA and YSYEKL. With 4 bases clipped from V and 3 bases from J, the junction kept 10 bases outside the gene matches.

The chain joins TRBV7-6 to TRBJ1-1; no reliable D call. This CDR3 has 15 residues. Germline values: CDR1 SGHVS, CDR2 FNYEAQ. Trimming stripped 2 bases from V and 1 base from J, with 11 bases between. CDR3 sequence reads: CASSLSLAGNTEAFF. CDR3 nucleotide sequence: TGTGCCAGCAGCTTATCATTGGCGGGGAACACTGAAGCTTTCTTT.

This chain links TRBV5-6 with TRBJ1-4; possible D gene TRBD1, 6 bases. V was pared by 2 bases and J by 5 bases, with 10 bases between. Germline CDR1 is SGHDT and CDR2 is YYEEEE. The length of the CDR3 is 14 residues. This CDR3 is CASSFGTLNEKLFF. CDR3 in DNA: TGTGCCAGCAGCTTTGGGACACTGAATGAAAAACTGTTTTTT.